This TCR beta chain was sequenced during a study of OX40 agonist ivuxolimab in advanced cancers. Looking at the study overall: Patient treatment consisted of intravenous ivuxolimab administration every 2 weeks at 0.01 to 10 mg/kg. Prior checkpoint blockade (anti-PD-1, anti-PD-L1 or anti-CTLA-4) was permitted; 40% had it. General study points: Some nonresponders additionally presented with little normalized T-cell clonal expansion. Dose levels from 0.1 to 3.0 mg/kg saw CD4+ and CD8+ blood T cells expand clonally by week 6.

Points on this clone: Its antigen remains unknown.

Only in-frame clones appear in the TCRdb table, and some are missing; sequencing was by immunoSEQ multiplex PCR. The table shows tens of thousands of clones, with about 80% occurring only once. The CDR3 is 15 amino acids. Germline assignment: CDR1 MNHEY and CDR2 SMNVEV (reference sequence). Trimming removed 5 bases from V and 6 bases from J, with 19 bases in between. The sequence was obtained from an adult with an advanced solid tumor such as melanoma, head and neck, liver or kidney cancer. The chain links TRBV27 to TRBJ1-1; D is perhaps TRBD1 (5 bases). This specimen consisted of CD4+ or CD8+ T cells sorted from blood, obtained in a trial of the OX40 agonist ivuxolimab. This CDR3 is CASSPAPTVPAEAFF. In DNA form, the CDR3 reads TGTGCCAGCAGTCCCGCCCCGACAGTACCGGCTGAAGCTTTCTTT.